The clone carrying this T cell receptor (beta chain) was detected only a few times. Its antigen is unidentified. The sample is drawn from a study of CD8+ T cells in alopecia areata. Looking at the study overall: Severity of treated patients was scored by affected scalp percentage.

RNA, once extracted, was reverse transcribed into cDNA for use as the sequencing template. The table came from immunoSEQ multiplex PCR; TCRdb's copy has only in-frame clones and leaves some out. Of about 250,000 clones in the sample, 60% were seen once. Study-level results: With patients, TCR sharing proved less clear than in mice, a difference possibly related to HLA. Numerous expanded lesional clones remained in scalp and blood during tofacitinib.

As to treatment: oral pan-JAK inhibitor, 5-10 mg twice daily. The receptor was isolated from a human donor with alopecia areata. Specimen: CD4+ T cells sorted from blood, collected between weeks 51 and 54, from a patient treated with tofacitinib.

The chain's CDR3 is CASSQDSHTEAFF. DNA of the CDR3: TGTGCCAGCAGCCAAGACAGTCACACTGAAGCTTTCTTT. V gene TRBV14 combines with J gene TRBJ1-1; D gene uncertain. Trimming cost V 0 bases and J 3 bases, with 5 bases left between them. The V gene's germline CDR1 is SGHDN and CDR2 FVKESK. This CDR3 comprises 13 residues.